What follows are 9 T cell receptor beta chains derived from one specimen sequenced in a study of blood T cell repertoires in COVID-19. Libraries were prepared by immunoSEQ multiplex PCR; TCRdb keeps only in-frame clonotypes and omits some of them. The sample lists around 200,000 clones, about 91% occurring once. The sequenced material came from PBMCs or T cells enriched from blood (not recorded which). The receptor source for this set is a woman between 18 and 29 years old who had recovered from COVID-19.

This rearrangement joins TRBV15 to TRBJ2-1, with D unclear. The germline V gene has CDR1 LNHNV and CDR2 YYDKDF (reference sequence). Trimming removed 2 bases from V and 7 bases from J, with 9 bases in between. This CDR3 contains 13 residues. CDR3 sequence reads: CATSRPYFNEQFF. CDR3 DNA sequence: TGTGCCACCAGCAGACCCTATTTTAATGAGCAGTTCTTC. The full variable domain, with the rest looked up from reference TRBV15 and TRBJ2-1, is DAMVIQNPRYQVTQFGKPVTLSCSQTLNHNVMYWYQQKSSQAPKLLFHYYDKDFNNEADTPDNFQSRRPNTSFCFLDIRSPGLGDTAMYLCATSRPYFNEQFFGPGTRLTVL.

This chain uses TRBV4-3 with TRBJ2-2, with D maybe TRBD2 (7 bases). Germline CDR1 LGHNA, CDR2 YSLEER. V gave up 0 bases and J gave up 5 bases, with 16 bases separating them. The CDR3 covers 17 residues. The CDR3 DNA reads TGCGCCAGCAGCCAAGATCACCGGGGGGCCGGGACCGGGGAGCTGTTTTTT. Its protein is CASSQDHRGAGTGELFF.

CDR3 bases: TGTGCCATCAGTGGCTCGTTATGGACAGGGTCCCCCAACTGGGACAAAAACATTCAGTACTTC. Its translation is CAISGSLWTGSPNWDKNIQYF. V and J are TRBV10-3 and TRBJ2-4; 8 bases agree with TRBD1. CDR3 size: 21 residues. V dropped 4 bases and J dropped 3; count of bases not matched to a gene: 23. Germline V gives CDR1 ENHRY, CDR2 SYGVKD.

The gene calls are TRBV28 and TRBJ2-7; 10 bases fit TRBD2. Germline V gene sequence: CDR1 MDHEN, CDR2 SYDVKM. The CDR3 consists of 18 residues. V was pared by 4 bases and J by 0 bases, with 12 bases of the junction left unmatched. CDR3 bases: TGTGCCAGCAGTTCCGGGACTAGCGCCCAACCGAGCTCCTACGAGCAGTACTTC. This translates into CASSSGTSAQPSSYEQYF.

V usage is TRBV19 and J usage is TRBJ1-1, with D possibly matching TRBD1 (6 bases). V lost 8 bases, J lost 3 bases, and 13 bases lay in between. There are 13 residues in the CDR3. Germline CDR1 LNHDA, CDR2 SQIVND (reference sequence). In nucleotides, the CDR3 is TGTGCCAGTGCCAGGGGTCTTTACACTGAAGCTTTCTTT. Amino acid sequence: CASARGLYTEAFF.

The V call is TRBV7-2, the J call TRBJ1-5, with 7 bases identical to TRBD1. J was trimmed by 6 bases and V by 5 bases; bases with no gene match: 4. This CDR3 has 13 residues. Germline values: CDR1 SGHTA, CDR2 FQGNSA. As DNA, the CDR3 is TGTGCCAGCAGCAAGGACAGGCTTCAGCCCCAGCATTTT. As protein: CASSKDRLQPQHF.

This chain links TRBV14 with TRBJ1-1; D unresolved. The length of the CDR3 is 13 residues. The germline V gene encodes CDR1 SGHDN and CDR2 FVKESK. The V and J ends lost 6 bases and 0 bases respectively, with 8 bases between them. CDR3 amino acids: CASSNSMNTEAFF. CDR3 DNA: TGTGCCAGCAGTAACAGCATGAACACTGAAGCTTTCTTT.

J is TRBJ2-5 and V is TRBV4-2, with D possibly matching TRBD2 (6 bases). Deletions cut 4 bases from V and 2 bases from J, with 11 bases between. CDR1 and CDR2 from the germline V gene are LGHNA and YNFKEQ. The CDR3 spans 14 residues. Here the CDR3 reads CASSRGERQETQYF. CDR3 bases: TGTGCCAGCAGCCGGGGGGAGCGGCAAGAGACCCAGTACTTC.

The rearrangement joins TRBV27 to TRBJ2-2; 14 bases agree with TRBD2. Looked up from germline, CDR1 is MNHEY and CDR2 is SMNVEV (reference sequence). The CDR3 is made up of 18 amino acids. V shed 5 bases, J shed 4 bases, and the junction held 9 bases outside the gene matches. Here the CDR3 DNA reads TGTGCCAGCAGTCCTCAGACTAGCGGGAGGGGTTCCACCGGGGAGCTGTTTTTT. It yields the protein CASSPQTSGRGSTGELFF.